The following is a T cell receptor beta chain sequence with its context. The antigen is unknown. The sequenced template was cDNA made from the entire isolated RNA. Assay: immunoSEQ multiplex PCR; the TCRdb copy retains only in-frame clones and omits some. Among 350,000 to 400,000 clones listed, 10% to 15% were seen once. Cells sorted by CD45RO/CCR7/CD25/CD127/CD95/CD27 comprised CD4+ naive, central memory, regulatory and stem cell-like memory cells. This sample is drawn from a study of beta chain features in type 1 diabetes. Study results and limitations: Shortening that was moderate but significant affected the TCRB CDR3s of Type 1 diabetes patients in all four CD4+ subsets.

Germline lookup yields CDR1 ENHRY and CDR2 SYGVKD. The CDR3 contains 12 residues. Between the trimmed V and J ends, which lost 6 bases and 7 bases, there was a span of 10 bases. This chain joins TRBV10-3 and TRBJ1-5, with D possibly being TRBD1 (5 bases). The sequenced sample was naive CD4+ T cells from blood. This receptor was taken from a woman aged 18-29 years with type 1 diabetes. The CDR3 protein is CAIRTEDQPQHF. For the CDR3, the DNA is TGTGCCATCAGGACAGAGGACCAGCCCCAGCATTTT.